A selection of T cell receptor beta chains follows, all from one sample in a study of blood T cells in healthy people across ages. TCRdb independently ran MiXCR on the 5' RACE reads; one entry per CDR3 protein. Among 1.5 million or so distinct CDR3 sequences listed, 42% were seen once. The sample comprised blood. The receptors shown here come from a woman aged 18-30 years in good health. CDR3s leave out the opening cysteine and the closing phenylalanine or tryptophan. A D gene is named only where the DNA matches it firmly. Some rows have no size entry. The others give once, few or many, or a class for an expanded clone.

j_gene,abundance,v_gene,d_gene,CDR3aa
TRBJ2-7,.,TRBV20-1,TRBD2,SAERLAGAGREQY
TRBJ2-1,.,TRBV20-1,.,SAQGGPHNEQF
TRBJ2-5,.,TRBV7-2,TRBD2,ASSPLTSSETQY
TRBJ2-3,.,TRBV20-1,TRBD2,SARDAPAGVADTQY
TRBJ2-7,.,TRBV6-1,.,ASKVGQSSYEQY
TRBJ2-1,few,TRBV7-9,TRBD2,ASSQGERGVEQF
TRBJ2-1,.,TRBV19,.,ASSIAGNYYYNEQF
TRBJ2-7,.,TRBV5-1,.,ASSPFAGPYEQY
.,.,TRBV11-1,.,ASSLIGAADSYNEQY
TRBJ2-1,few,TRBV28,TRBD2,ASSPVQSSGDHNEQF
TRBJ1-2,few,TRBV6-5,.,ASSYSPDLNYGYT
TRBJ1-5,few,TRBV20-1,.,RLRGSTQPQH
TRBJ1-1,.,TRBV30,.,AFIRGTEAF
TRBJ2-1,few,TRBV20-1,.,SARSGPPAGTGHNEQF
TRBJ2-2,many,TRBV29-1,TRBD1,SVDKGAFTGELF
TRBJ1-2,.,TRBV7-9,TRBD1,ASSLTTGGAFGYT
TRBJ1-2,.,TRBV20-1,.,SVQQGPNYGYT
TRBJ2-1,.,TRBV3-1,TRBD2,ASSFGLAGGPRDSYNEQF
TRBJ2-7,.,TRBV5-1,TRBD1,ASSSGTGESGQY
TRBJ1-5,.,TRBV7-2,.,ASQKEGGKQPQH
TRBJ2-5,many,TRBV3-1,.,ASSQVGTAQETQY
TRBJ2-3,.,TRBV20-1,TRBD2,SATKPLAGAHTDTQY
TRBJ2-1,.,TRBV18,.,ASSPQGERLTEQF
TRBJ2-7,few,TRBV13,TRBD1,ASSIPGTGGYEQY
TRBJ1-6,.,TRBV3-1,TRBD1,ATTDRNSPLH
TRBJ1-5,.,TRBV20-1,TRBD1,SARDHRKRTGALDQPQH
TRBJ2-1,.,TRBV3-1,.,ASSQRAVSYNEQF
TRBJ2-3,.,TRBV4-1,.,ASSPNSEGRTDTQY
TRBJ1-6,few,TRBV12-3/TRBV12-4,.,ASRGNNSPLH
.,.,TRBV2,.,ASKRVRDEQY
TRBJ1-6,few,TRBV10-2,.,ASSDEGGYNSPLH
TRBJ2-1,few,TRBV9,TRBD2,ASSVSGGKVNEQF
TRBJ1-2,.,TRBV7-2,.,ASPPGVGNYGYT
TRBJ2-1,.,TRBV7-8,.,ASTQEVEQF
TRBJ2-3,few,TRBV29-1,TRBD1,SGGQGAGDTQY